The 21 T cell receptor beta chains below all came from one sample that was sequenced in a study of blood T cell repertoires in COVID-19. Sequencing used immunoSEQ multiplex PCR; TCRdb keeps in-frame clones, though not all of them. The repertoire holds roughly 260,000 clones, with 70% to 90% as singletons. The sample comprised peripheral blood. These TCRs come from a woman in her forties or fifties with acute or convalescent COVID-19.

The chain recombines TRBV12-3 or TRBV12-4 with TRBJ2-7; TRBD1 matches at 7 bases. V gave up 6 bases and J gave up 6 bases; unmatched junction bases: 8. This CDR3 is 13 amino acids long. CDR3 coding DNA: TGTGCCAGCAGCTTCGACAGGGCGGGCGAGCAGTACTTC. It specifies CASSFDRAGEQYF.

The chain uses TRBV5-1 and TRBJ2-1; 7 bases are a match to TRBD2. The ends lost 2 bases at V and 5 bases at J; junction bases unmatched: 7. This CDR3 contains 15 residues. Germline V lookup: CDR1 SGHRS, CDR2 YFSETQ. The CDR3 protein is CASSFGGRGNNEQFF. CDR3 nucleotides: TGCGCCAGCAGCTTTGGCGGGAGAGGGAACAATGAGCAGTTCTTC.

The CDR3 region is CASSQEYQETQYF. The CDR3 DNA is TGTGCCAGCTCACAGGAGTACCAAGAGACCCAGTACTTC. J is TRBJ2-5 and V is TRBV18; D not resolved. This CDR3 contains 13 residues. Trimming removed 4 bases at V and 0 bases at J, with 6 bases between. Germline CDR1 is KGHSH and CDR2 is LQKENI.

This clone came up a few times. V is TRBV28 and J is TRBJ2-7; D is unclear. From germline, CDR1 is MDHEN and CDR2 SYDVKM. V was cut by 2 bases and J by 5 bases, with 22 bases left in between. The length of the CDR3 is 17 residues. CDR3 sequence (DNA): TGTGCCAGCAGTTTAAGCCTGACTCTTGGCTATGTCGACGAGCAGTACTTC. As protein: CASSLSLTLGYVDEQYF.

The V and J genes are TRBV5-1 and TRBJ2-1, with 7 nucleotides matching TRBD2. The CDR3 length is 17 residues. The ends lost 0 bases at V and 0 bases at J; junction bases unmatched: 6. The V gene's germline CDR1 is SGHRS and CDR2 YFSETQ. As DNA, the CDR3 is TGCGCCAGCAGCTTGGAGGGTGGCGGGAGCTCCTACAATGAGCAGTTCTTC. It translates to CASSLEGGGSSYNEQFF.

The CDR3 DNA is TGTGCCACCAGTGATTTGCAACAGGGGGTGTGGAACAATGAGCAGTTCTTC. Translating gives CATSDLQQGVWNNEQFF. This chain links TRBV24-1 with TRBJ2-1; 8 bases are a match to TRBD1. The CDR3 covers 17 residues. Germline CDR1 is KGHDR and CDR2 is SFDVKD. V was pared by 0 bases and J by 5 bases, with 8 bases of the junction left unmatched.

The CDR3, as DNA: TGTGCCAGCAGCTTTGGGGGGGCCCAGCATTTT. This sequence encodes CASSFGGAQHF. The chain employs TRBV7-9 and TRBJ1-5; possibly TRBD1 for D (5 bases). The CDR3 consists of 11 residues. The germline CDR1 and CDR2 sequences are SEHNR and FQNEAQ (reference sequence). V was cut by 3 bases and J by 11 bases, with 8 bases left in between.

The chain combines TRBV30 with TRBJ2-7; 7 bases fit TRBD2. Germline lookup yields CDR1 GTSNPN and CDR2 SVGIG (reference sequence). V trimming: 3 bases; J trimming: 1 base; junction bases outside the gene matches: 6. The CDR3 has 14 amino acids. The CDR3 DNA sequence: TGTGCCTGGAGCTTTGGGGGAGGGTCCTACGAGCAGTACTTC. Amino acids: CAWSFGGGSYEQYF.

The gene calls are TRBV5-1 and TRBJ2-3, with D perhaps matching TRBD2 (5 bases). V was trimmed by 2 bases and J by 1 base, leaving 14 bases between them. The CDR3 loop spans 16 amino acids. CDR1 is SGHRS and CDR2 is YFSETQ in the germline V gene. CDR3 loop: CASSFDFLGGTDTQYF. Written as DNA, the CDR3 is TGCGCCAGCAGCTTCGACTTCCTCGGGGGCACAGATACGCAGTATTTT.

The V and J genes are TRBV18 and TRBJ2-3, with 7 nucleotides matching TRBD2. The trim removed 3 bases at V and 3 bases at J, leaving 12 bases unmatched. This CDR3 is 17 amino acids long. Germline CDR1 is KGHSH and CDR2 is LQKENI. The chain's CDR3 is CASSPLKIAGSTDTQYF. CDR3 sequence (DNA): TGTGCCAGCTCACCCCTTAAGATAGCGGGTTCGACAGATACGCAGTATTTT. The full variable domain, completed using reference TRBV18 and TRBJ2-3, is NAGVMQNPRHLVRRRGQEARLRCSPMKGHSHVYWYRQLPEEGLKFMVYLQKENIIDESGMPKERFSAEFPKEGPSILRIQQVVRGDSAAYFCASSPLKIAGSTDTQYFGPGTRLTVL.

The gene calls are TRBV28 and TRBJ1-2; D not certain. Germline V lookup: CDR1 MDHEN, CDR2 SYDVKM. The V gene lost 8 bases and the J gene lost 4 bases, with 14 bases spanning the gap. The CDR3 covers 13 residues. The CDR3 DNA follows: TGTGCCAGCGTAATGAGAGGCAGCTATGGCTACACCTTC. This codes for CASVMRGSYGYTF.

V gene TRBV12-5 combines with J gene TRBJ2-1; tentatively, D is TRBD2 (5 bases). V was clipped by 1 base and J by 4 bases, with 8 bases between them. This CDR3 has 14 amino acids. Germline V CDR1 and CDR2: LGHNT, FRNRAP. CDR3 nucleotide sequence: TGTGCTAGTGGTTTGGGGGAGTTTTACAATGAGCAGTTCTTC. Protein: CASGLGEFYNEQFF. Drawing the rest from reference TRBV12-5 and TRBJ2-1, the complete variable domain is DARVTQTPRHKVTEMGQEVTMRCQPILGHNTVFWYRQTMMQGLELLAYFRNRAPLDDSGMPKDRFSAEMPDATLATLKIQPSEPRDSAVYFCASGLGEFYNEQFFGPGTRLTVL.

This rearrangement joins TRBV6-5 to TRBJ1-2; D ambiguous. V was pared by 5 bases and J by 5 bases, with 12 bases between. This CDR3 spans 13 amino acids. Germline values: CDR1 MNHEY, CDR2 SVGAGI. CDR3 amino acids: CASSTGISYGYTF. The CDR3 nucleotides read TGTGCCAGCAGTACGGGGATTTCTTATGGCTACACCTTC.

The V call is TRBV19, the J call TRBJ2-1; tentatively, D is TRBD1 (7 bases). The ends were cut back, 5 bases at V and 8 bases at J, with 19 bases in the middle. The length of the CDR3 is 15 residues. In germline, CDR1 is LNHDA, CDR2 SQIVND (reference sequence). The CDR3 sequence is CASSPGQSRGDEQFF. CDR3 in DNA: TGTGCCAGTAGTCCCGGACAGTCCAGGGGGGATGAGCAGTTCTTC.

J is TRBJ1-6 and V is TRBV28; 7 bases agree with TRBD1. This CDR3 region has 14 residues. Germline V gene data show CDR1 as MDHEN and CDR2 as SYDVKM. After removal of 6 bases from V and 4 bases from J, the junction contained 3 bases not matched to a gene. The CDR3 DNA reads TGTGCCAGCAGCCACAGGGGATATAATTCACCCCTCCACTTT. This translates into CASSHRGYNSPLHF.

The chain has TRBV7-9 and TRBJ1-4; 7 positions agree with TRBD1. The CDR3 extends over 13 amino acids. Germline CDR1 is SEHNR and CDR2 is FQNEAQ (reference sequence). The V segment lost 8 bases and the J segment 4 bases; nucleotides outside the gene matches: 4. Here the CDR3 DNA reads TGTGCCAGCCACGGGACAGTTAATGAAAAACTGTTTTTT. This translates into CASHGTVNEKLFF.

The chain recombines TRBV9 with TRBJ2-2, with 8 positions matching TRBD2. V lost 0 bases to trimming and J lost 0 bases; unmatched junction nucleotides: 1. The CDR3 totals 16 residues. The germline V gene has CDR1 SGDLS and CDR2 YYNGEE. The CDR3 here is CASSVVLAANTGELFF. The CDR3 nucleotides are TGTGCCAGCAGCGTAGTACTAGCGGCGAACACCGGGGAGCTGTTTTTT.

This rearrangement joins TRBV7-3 to TRBJ1-2, with D possibly TRBD1 on 6 matching bases. The CDR3 totals 13 residues. V shed 2 bases and J shed 7 bases, with 11 bases lying between them. Per the germline V gene, CDR1 is SGHTA and CDR2 is FQGTGA. In DNA, the CDR3 is TGTGCCAGCAGCTTATTACAGGGCTTTGGCTACACCTTC. Residues: CASSLLQGFGYTF.

CDR3 sequence: CASGTGWDNSPLHF. Here the CDR3 DNA reads TGTGCCAGCGGGACAGGGTGGGATAATTCACCCCTCCACTTT. The genes are TRBV6-5 and TRBJ1-6; the match to TRBD1 covers 9 bases. Germline V gene data show CDR1 as MNHEY and CDR2 as SVGAGI. The V and J ends lost 8 bases and 5 bases, in that order; junction bases with no gene match: 4. The CDR3 has 14 amino acids.

DNA of the CDR3: TGTGCCAGTAGTGGTAGCGGGAGATACAATGAGCAGTTCTTC. Protein: CASSGSGRYNEQFF. The gene calls are TRBV19 and TRBJ2-1; TRBD2 matches 9 bases. The CDR3 extends over 14 amino acids. V shed 5 bases and J 4 bases; nucleotides not matched to a gene: 3. Germline V CDR1 and CDR2: LNHDA, SQIVND (reference sequence).

This chain joins TRBV5-6 and TRBJ2-5, with 8 bases that match TRBD1. Per germline, CDR1 SGHDT and CDR2 YYEEEE. The CDR3 is 13 residues long. Trimming cost V 5 bases and J 4 bases; bases outside gene matches: 4. The CDR3 nucleotides are TGTGCCAGCAGGACGACAGGGGTAGAGACCCAGTACTTC. Translation gives CASRTTGVETQYF.